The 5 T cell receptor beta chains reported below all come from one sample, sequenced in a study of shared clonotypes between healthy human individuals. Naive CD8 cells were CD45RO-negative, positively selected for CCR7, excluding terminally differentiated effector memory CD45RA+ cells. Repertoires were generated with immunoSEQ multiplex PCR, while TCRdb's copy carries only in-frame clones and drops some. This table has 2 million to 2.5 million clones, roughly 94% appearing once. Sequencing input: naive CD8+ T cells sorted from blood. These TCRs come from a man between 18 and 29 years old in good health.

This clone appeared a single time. The CDR3: CASSQDWDIYSYEQYF. In DNA, the CDR3 is TGCGCCAGCAGCCAAGATTGGGACATCTACTCCTACGAGCAGTACTTC. The chain combines TRBV4-1 with TRBJ2-7, with D possibly matching TRBD1 (6 bases). This CDR3 has 16 residues. The V end lost 0 bases, the J end lost 0 bases, and 12 bases lay between the germline ends. Per the germline V gene, CDR1 is MGHRA and CDR2 is YSYEKL.

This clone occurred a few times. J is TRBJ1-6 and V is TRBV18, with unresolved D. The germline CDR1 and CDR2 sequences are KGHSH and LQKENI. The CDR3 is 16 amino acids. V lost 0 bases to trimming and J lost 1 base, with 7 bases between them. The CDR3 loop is CASSPPPGSYNSPLHF. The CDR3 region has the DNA TGTGCCAGCTCACCACCCCCGGGGTCCTATAATTCACCCCTCCACTTT.

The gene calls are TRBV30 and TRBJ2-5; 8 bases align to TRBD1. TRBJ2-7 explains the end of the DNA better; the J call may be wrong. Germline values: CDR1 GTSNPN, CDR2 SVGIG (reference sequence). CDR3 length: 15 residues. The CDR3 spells CAWSHPGTGLYEQYF. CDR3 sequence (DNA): TGTGCCTGGAGTCATCCGGGGACAGGACTCTACGAGCAGTACTTC.

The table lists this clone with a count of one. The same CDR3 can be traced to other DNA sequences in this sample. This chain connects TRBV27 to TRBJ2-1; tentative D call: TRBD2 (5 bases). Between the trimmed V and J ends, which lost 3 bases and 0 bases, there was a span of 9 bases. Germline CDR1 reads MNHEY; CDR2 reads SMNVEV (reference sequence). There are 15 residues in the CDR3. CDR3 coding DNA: TGTGCCAGCAGTTTCGGTGGGAGCTCCTACAATGAGCAGTTCTTC. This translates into CASSFGGSSYNEQFF.

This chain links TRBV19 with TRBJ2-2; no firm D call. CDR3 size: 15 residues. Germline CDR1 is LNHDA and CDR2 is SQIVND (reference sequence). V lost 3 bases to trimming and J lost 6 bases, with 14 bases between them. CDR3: CASSITAEAPGELFF. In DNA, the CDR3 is TGTGCCAGTAGTATTACGGCCGAAGCGCCCGGGGAGCTGTTTTTT.